This TCR beta chain was sequenced during a study of blood T cell repertoires in COVID-19. Study background: T cells, B-cell-depleted T cells, or PBMCs supplied cDNA or gDNA.

In germline, CDR1 is LGHDT, CDR2 YNNKEL (reference sequence). The ends lost 4 bases at V and 8 bases at J; junction bases unmatched: 8. The length of the CDR3 is 15 residues. Authors' processing steps: Using reference gene primer amplification, nucleated cell counts were estimated. Profiled with immunoSEQ multiplex PCR; TCRdb holds only in-frame clones, not every one. The V and J calls and the clone size are those of that table, but D and trimming were determined from the DNA. Of 120,000 to 150,000 clones in the sample, approximately 84% were seen once. The chain is built from TRBV3-1 (or the pseudogene TRBV3-2) and TRBJ2-1; 10 bases fit TRBD2. Sequenced material: peripheral blood. The origin of this receptor is a human donor in a cohort sampled during active COVID-19. The CDR3 is CASSLLAGAMDEQFF. In DNA, the CDR3 is TGTGCCAGCAGCCTTCTAGCGGGAGCTATGGATGAGCAGTTCTTC.